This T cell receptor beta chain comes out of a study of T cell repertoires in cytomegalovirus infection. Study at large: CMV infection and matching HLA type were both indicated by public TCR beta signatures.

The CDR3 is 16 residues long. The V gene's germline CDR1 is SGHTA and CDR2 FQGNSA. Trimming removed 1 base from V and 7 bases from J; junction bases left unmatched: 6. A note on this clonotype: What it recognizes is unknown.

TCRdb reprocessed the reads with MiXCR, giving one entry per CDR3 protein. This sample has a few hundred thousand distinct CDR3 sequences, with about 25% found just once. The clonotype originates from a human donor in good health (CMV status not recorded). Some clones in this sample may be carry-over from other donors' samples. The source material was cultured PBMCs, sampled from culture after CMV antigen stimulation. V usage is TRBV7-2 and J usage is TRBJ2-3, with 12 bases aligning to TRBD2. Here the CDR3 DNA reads TGTGCCAGCAGCTTAGGACTAGCGGGGGTTTTGAATACGCAGTATTTT. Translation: CASSLGLAGVLNTQYF.